A selection of T cell receptor beta chains follows, all from one sample in a study of Ad26.COV2.S vaccination and SARS-CoV-2 variants. TCRdb's table, derived via immunoSEQ multiplex PCR, lists solely in-frame clones and lacks some. The data show a few hundred thousand clones, more than 80% seen once. The starting material was peripheral blood, obtained in a trial of Ad26.COV2.S vaccine versus placebo. Receptors were obtained from a person between 18 and 59 years old who received the Ad26.COV2.S COVID-19 vaccine or a placebo. CDR3s include the opening cysteine and the closing phenylalanine or tryptophan. A D gene is named only where the DNA matches it firmly. The size field is filled for only some rows; it gives once, few, many or a size class.

clone_size j_call v_call d_call cdr3_aa cdr3_nt
NA TRBJ2-5 TRBV7-2 NA CASSLRQGKETQYF TGTGCCAGCAGCTTGAGGCAGGGCAAAGAGACCCAGTACTTC
NA TRBJ2-7 TRBV11-2 NA CASSEVGLLYEQYF TGTGCCAGCAGCGAGGTAGGACTACTCTACGAGCAGTACTTC
NA TRBJ1-4 TRBV5-4 NA CASSPAQGEKLFF TGTGCCAGCAGTCCGGCCCAGGGTGAAAAACTGTTTTTT
NA TRBJ2-7 TRBV5-5 TRBD2 CASRSTSGRIYEQYF TGTGCCAGCAGATCGACTAGCGGGAGAATCTACGAGCAGTACTTC
NA TRBJ2-7 TRBV7-2 NA CASSLGSRPYEQYF TGTGCCAGCAGCTTGGGTTCTCGCCCCTACGAGCAGTACTTC
once TRBJ2-3 TRBV6-4 TRBD2 CASSDSAGGATDTQYF TGTGCCAGCAGTGACTCGGCGGGAGGGGCCACAGATACGCAGTATTTT
NA TRBJ2-5 TRBV10-3 NA CAISGNLETQYF TGTGCCATCAGCGGGAATTTGGAGACCCAGTACTTC
NA TRBJ1-1 TRBV4-1 NA CASSQDGGMNTEAFF TGCGCCAGCAGCCAAGATGGCGGGATGAACACTGAAGCTTTCTTT
NA TRBJ1-1 TRBV5-4 NA CASSLEPTGLVTFF TGTGCCAGCAGCCTGGAACCTACAGGGTTGGTAACTTTCTTT
NA TRBJ1-1 TRBV19 NA CACRLGVNTEAFF TGTGCCTGTCGCCTGGGAGTGAACACTGAAGCTTTCTTT
NA TRBJ1-2 TRBV28 TRBD1 CASSLLGGQDYGYTF TGTGCCAGCAGTTTATTGGGTGGACAGGACTATGGCTACACCTTC
NA TRBJ2-5 TRBV5-6 NA CASSLEVEETQYF TGTGCCAGCAGCTTGGAGGTCGAAGAGACCCAGTACTTC
NA TRBJ2-2 TRBV7-6 NA CASSLAGVTGELFF TGTGCCAGCAGCTTAGCGGGAGTTACCGGGGAGCTGTTTTTT
NA TRBJ2-5 TRBV6-5 TRBD1 CASSYSKGGRETQYF TGTGCCAGCAGTTACTCGAAAGGGGGCCGGGAGACCCAGTACTTC
NA TRBJ2-5 TRBV9 TRBD2 CASSAGLAGAQETQYF TGTGCCAGCAGCGCGGGACTAGCGGGAGCGCAAGAGACCCAGTACTTC
NA TRBJ2-2 TRBV5-1 TRBD2 CASSLTGGTGELFF TGCGCCAGCAGCTTGACGGGGGGCACCGGGGAGCTGTTTTTT
NA TRBJ1-4 TRBV27 NA CASSLSWRANEKLFF TGTGCCAGCAGTTTAAGTTGGCGGGCGAATGAAAAACTGTTTTTT
NA TRBJ2-1 TRBV9 TRBD2 CASSVGLANHNEQFF TGTGCCAGCAGCGTAGGACTAGCGAATCACAATGAGCAGTTCTTC
NA TRBJ1-3 TRBV9 TRBD1 CASSVGGGSGNTIYF TGTGCCAGCAGCGTAGGAGGGGGCAGTGGAAACACCATATATTTT
NA TRBJ2-7 TRBV10-3 NA CAISVRGSYEQYF TGTGCCATCAGTGTAAGGGGATCCTACGAGCAGTACTTC
NA TRBJ2-1 TRBV10-1 NA CASSESGGPDNEQFF TGCGCCAGCAGTGAGTCTGGGGGACCGGACAATGAGCAGTTCTTC
NA TRBJ1-2 TRBV11-2 NA CASSSNDGYTF TGTGCCAGCAGCTCTAATGATGGCTACACCTTC
NA TRBJ1-1 TRBV7-8 NA CASSLAPDGSAEAFF TGTGCCAGCAGCTTAGCCCCGGACGGCAGTGCTGAAGCTTTCTTT
NA TRBJ1-3 TRBV5-4 NA CASSLAGGEGNTIYF TGTGCCAGCAGCTTGGCTGGGGGCGAAGGAAACACCATATATTTT
few TRBJ2-7 TRBV24-1 TRBD2 CATSSSGRYEQYF TGTGCCACCAGCTCTAGCGGGAGGTACGAGCAGTACTTC
NA TRBJ1-5 TRBV6-2/TRBV6-3 NA CASSYIRIAGDQPQHF TGTGCCAGCAGTTACATTCGGATCGCCGGTGACCAGCCCCAGCATTTT